The text below deals with one TCR beta chain. The antigen is undetermined. These data come from a study of shared clonotypes between healthy human individuals. Study overall: Two female and a few male donors aged 18 to 49 were enrolled. Study-level results: Among four donors, roughly 5.4% of naive CD4 clonotypes were found in common.

CD8 memory merged CD45RO+ cells and CCR7-negative CD45RA+ TemRA cells into one population. For each subset, genomic DNA was distributed in equal portions over several immunoSEQ plates. Clones were sequenced by immunoSEQ multiplex PCR, and TCRdb holds only the in-frame ones, with some missing. The table includes about 690,000 clones, less than 95% detected once. The CDR3 is made up of 16 amino acids. V was clipped by 2 bases and J by 2 bases; unmatched bases: 7. Per the germline V gene, CDR1 is SGDLS and CDR2 is YYNGEE. This chain links TRBV9 with TRBJ2-1, with 7 bases matching TRBD2. This TCR was recovered from a young man in good health. Some clones in this sample may be carry-over from other donors' samples. The sequenced sample was memory CD8+ T cells from PBMCs. The subset here: CD45RO+ cells pooled with CCR7-negative TemRA cells. In nucleotides, the CDR3 is TGTGCCAGCAGCGTCCATCGGGAGGACCCCTACAATGAGCAGTTCTTC. Protein product: CASSVHREDPYNEQFF.